This T cell receptor beta chain was identified during a study of identical twins. Study-level results: Twins' excess sharing was less marked for out-of-frame beta sequences.

Via MiXCR, TCRdb re-called the 5' RACE reads, giving one row per CDR3 protein. The repertoire holds 450,000 or so distinct CDR3 sequences, with around 15% as singletons. Comment on this clonotype: What it recognizes is unknown.

Deletions cut 7 bases from V and 7 bases from J, with 14 bases between. Germline V gives CDR1 SNHLY, CDR2 FYNNEI. The CDR3 contains 12 residues. These data were also reused for a study on yellow fever vaccine responses in identical twins. That study reports: Reportedly, the response of twins' T cells to the vaccine seemed partly convergent, partly personalized.

Sequencing was done on a sample of CD4+ T cells sorted from blood. The chain has TRBV2 and TRBJ2-7, with D perhaps matching TRBD2 (5 bases). The receptor was derived from a young woman in good health. The CDR3 protein is CASTRETGEQYF. The CDR3 DNA reads TGTGCCAGCACGAGGGAAACGGGGGAGCAGTACTTC.